These T cell receptor beta chains were read from a single sample in a study of tumor-infiltrating lymphocytes in localized non-small cell lung cancer. Sequencing was performed with immunoSEQ multiplex PCR; in TCRdb, only in-frame clones are kept and a portion is missing. The table records around 18,000 clones, approximately 49% of them present only once. Source material: lung tumor tissue. These receptor sequences come from a human donor with non-small cell lung cancer. CDR3s include the opening cysteine and the closing phenylalanine or tryptophan. D genes are given only for firm matches. Clone size is stated in some rows and not others, as once, few, many or a class when expanded.

d_gene,abundance,v_gene,j_gene,CDR3aa,CDR3nt
TRBD1,-,TRBV7-9,TRBJ1-1,CASSWGTGGSNTEAFF,TGTGCCAGCAGCTGGGGGACAGGGGGTAGTAACACTGAAGCTTTCTTT
TRBD1,-,TRBV5-6,TRBJ1-6,CASSPVSLGQGSPLHF,TGTGCCAGCAGCCCTGTATCTCTGGGACAGGGTTCACCCCTCCACTTT
-,-,TRBV7-2,TRBJ2-3,CASSQRTGYRTDTQYF,TGTGCCAGCAGCCAACGAACAGGGTATCGGACAGATACGCAGTATTTT
-,-,TRBV28,TRBJ1-5,CASSFWGNSNQPQHF,TGTGCCAGCAGTTTTTGGGGAAATAGCAATCAGCCCCAGCATTTT
-,-,TRBV27,TRBJ2-7,CASSSPRRGPLYF,TGTGCCAGCAGTTCCCCCCGAAGGGGTCCCCTGTACTTC
TRBD1,few,TRBV9,TRBJ1-1,CASSVVAGGTQAFF,TGTGCCAGCAGCGTAGTAGCAGGGGGAACTCAGGCTTTCTTT
-,-,TRBV28,TRBJ1-2,CATMQYRVGYTF,TGTGCCACAATGCAATACAGGGTTGGCTACACCTTC
-,-,TRBV5-1,TRBJ1-3,CASSLDGGSGNTIYF,TGCGCCAGCAGCTTGGATGGCGGCTCTGGAAACACCATATATTTT
TRBD1,-,TRBV28,TRBJ1-2,CASRDHRGDGYTF,TGTGCCAGCAGGGACCACAGGGGGGATGGCTACACCTTC
TRBD1,medium-sized,TRBV9,TRBJ1-1,CASSETGTAIEAFF,TGTGCCAGCAGCGAGACCGGGACAGCGATTGAAGCTTTCTTT
-,-,TRBV19,TRBJ2-3,CASSMLGFETDTQYF,TGTGCCAGTAGTATGTTGGGATTTGAGACAGATACGCAGTATTTT
TRBD2,few,TRBV7-2,TRBJ2-5,CASSLREGETQYF,TGTGCCAGCAGCTTGAGGGAGGGAGAGACCCAGTACTTC
-,few,TRBV7-2,TRBJ2-1,CASSLALYEQFF,TGTGCCAGCAGCTTAGCCCTCTATGAGCAGTTCTTC
-,-,TRBV5-8,TRBJ1-1,CASSLASTFF,TGTGCCAGCAGCTTGGCCTCAACTTTCTTT
-,-,TRBV9,TRBJ1-1,CASNQQGGITEAFF,TGTGCCAGCAACCAACAGGGAGGTATAACTGAAGCTTTCTTT
TRBD2,-,TRBV7-6,TRBJ2-3,CASSFILAGATDTQYF,TGTGCCAGCAGCTTCATACTAGCGGGGGCAACAGATACGCAGTATTTT
-,-,TRBV4-2,TRBJ2-5,CASSQDLWGETQYF,TGTGCCAGCAGCCAAGATTTGTGGGGAGAGACCCAGTACTTC
TRBD2,medium-sized,TRBV4-3,TRBJ2-3,CASSQTSGPTSTDTQYF,TGCGCCAGCAGCCAGACTAGCGGTCCTACTAGCACAGATACGCAGTATTTT
-,once,TRBV7-3,TRBJ1-6,CASSVGPGPNSPLHF,TGTGCCAGCAGCGTAGGGCCAGGCCCTAATTCACCCCTCCACTTT
-,-,TRBV27,TRBJ2-7,CASRRLVSYEQYF,TGTGCCAGCAGGCGTCTCGTCTCCTACGAGCAGTACTTC
TRBD1,-,TRBV27,TRBJ1-5,CASSEGTGVWHF,TGTGCCAGCAGTGAAGGGACAGGGGTCTGGCATTTT
-,many,TRBV9,TRBJ1-1,CASSAYMNTEAFF,TGTGCCAGCAGCGCCTACATGAACACTGAAGCTTTCTTT
-,-,TRBV11-2,TRBJ1-2,CASSFGRVGGYTF,TGTGCCAGCAGCTTTGGCAGGGTTGGTGGCTACACCTTC
-,-,TRBV19,TRBJ2-7,CASSTVKGTSYEQYF,TGTGCCAGTAGTACAGTCAAGGGGACAAGCTACGAGCAGTACTTC
TRBD1,once,TRBV6-1,TRBJ1-2,CASSEGSGQHYGYTF,TGTGCCAGCAGTGAAGGGTCGGGACAGCACTATGGCTACACCTTC
TRBD2,few,TRBV5-5,TRBJ2-3,CASSATPGGGRVTDTQYF,TGTGCCAGCAGCGCAACCCCGGGGGGGGGCCGGGTCACAGATACGCAGTATTTT
-,-,TRBV7-9,TRBJ1-3,CASSLTGNTIYF,TGTGCCAGCAGCTTAACCGGGAACACCATATATTTT
-,-,TRBV6-5,TRBJ1-2,CASSSSTGEYGYTF,-
-,-,TRBV5-1,TRBJ2-6,CASSLVVGAGANVLTF,TGCGCCAGCAGCTTGGTGGTGGGGGCCGGGGCCAACGTCCTGACTTTC
-,-,TRBV7-8,TRBJ1-1,CASSLDRNTEAFF,TGTGCCAGCAGCTTAGACCGGAACACTGAAGCTTTCTTT
-,-,TRBV4-2,TRBJ2-7,CASNPTGRSLSYEQYF,TGTGCCAGCAACCCCACAGGACGGAGCCTCTCCTACGAGCAGTACTTC
TRBD2,-,TRBV28,TRBJ2-3,CASSLRGGDTQYF,TGTGCCAGCAGTTTACGGGGGGGGGATACGCAGTATTTT
TRBD2,-,TRBV9,TRBJ2-5,CASSVGTIGETQYF,TGTGCCAGCAGCGTGGGGACTATCGGAGAGACCCAGTACTTC
-,-,TRBV6-5,TRBJ1-5,CASSFSGAGQPQHF,TGTGCCAGCAGTTTCTCAGGGGCCGGGCAGCCCCAGCATTTT
TRBD2,few,TRBV7-6,TRBJ2-3,CASSLAGTSGGLADTQYF,TGTGCCAGCAGCTTAGCGGGGACTAGCGGGGGGTTGGCAGATACGCAGTATTTT
-,-,TRBV9,TRBJ1-4,CASSAGYGTEKLFF,TGTGCCAGCAGCGCCGGGTACGGGACTGAAAAACTGTTTTTT
-,-,TRBV6-1,TRBJ2-3,CASSEIQESTDTQYF,TGTGCCAGCAGTGAGATACAAGAAAGCACAGATACGCAGTATTTT
-,once,TRBV7-3,TRBJ2-1,CASSQGRRGYNEQFF,TGTGCCAGCAGCCAGGGAAGAAGGGGTTACAATGAGCAGTTCTTC
TRBD2,few,TRBV6-5,TRBJ2-2,CASGYGLANTGELFF,TGTGCCAGCGGGTACGGACTAGCGAACACCGGGGAGCTGTTTTTT
TRBD2,few,TRBV27,TRBJ2-7,CASSLSSSGGYEQYF,TGTGCCAGCAGTTTATCTTCGTCGGGGGGCTACGAGCAGTACTTC
-,-,TRBV28,TRBJ1-2,CASSAAGVVYYGYTF,TGTGCCAGCAGTGCGGCGGGGGTAGTCTACTATGGCTACACCTTC
-,-,TRBV6-6,TRBJ1-1,CASSGGNTEAFF,TGTGCCAGCTCGGGAGGAAACACTGAAGCTTTCTTT
-,-,TRBV9,TRBJ1-2,CASSVGRREFVGYTF,TGTGCCAGCAGCGTAGGGAGGAGAGAATTCGTTGGCTACACCTTC
TRBD1,-,TRBV30,TRBJ2-7,CAWSLTGTGLGEQYF,TGTGCCTGGAGTCTCACCGGGACAGGGCTCGGCGAGCAGTACTTC
TRBD2,-,TRBV7-2,TRBJ2-1,CASSLIAGSYNEQFF,TGTGCCAGCAGTCTCATAGCGGGGTCCTACAATGAGCAGTTCTTC
-,once,TRBV30,TRBJ1-2,CAWRPGPNFQNYGYTF,TGTGCCTGGAGGCCGGGCCCGAATTTCCAAAACTATGGCTACACCTTC
-,few,TRBV28,TRBJ1-2,CASSHRSGGGGGYTF,TGTGCCAGCAGTCACCGGTCTGGAGGGGGAGGAGGCTACACCTTC
-,few,TRBV5-5,TRBJ1-1,CASSFRTPGPTEAFF,TGTGCCAGCAGCTTCAGGACCCCTGGGCCCACTGAAGCTTTCTTT
TRBD2,-,TRBV7-6,TRBJ2-1,CASSLVGVAGNEQFF,TGTGCCAGCAGCTTAGTAGGCGTAGCGGGCAATGAGCAGTTCTTC
TRBD2,-,TRBV4-1,TRBJ2-7,CASSQIYLAGGTYEQYF,TGCGCCAGCAGCCAAATTTATCTAGCGGGGGGTACTTACGAGCAGTACTTC
TRBD1,-,TRBV5-1,TRBJ2-7,CASSLSGQVYEQYF,TGCGCCAGCAGCTTGTCCGGACAGGTCTACGAGCAGTACTTC
-,once,TRBV2,TRBJ1-3,CASRFDPQVAGNTIYF,TGTGCCAGCAGATTCGACCCACAAGTCGCTGGAAACACCATATATTTT
-,few,TRBV18,TRBJ1-1,CASSPASGAPEAFF,TGTGCCAGCTCACCAGCCTCGGGAGCCCCTGAAGCTTTCTTT
TRBD1,few,TRBV25-1,TRBJ1-6,CASRGDRESPLHF,TGTGCCAGCAGGGGGGACAGGGAATCACCCCTCCACTTT
-,-,TRBV9,TRBJ2-3,CASSVADTQYF,TGTGCCAGCAGCGTAGCAGATACGCAGTATTTT
-,-,TRBV11-1,TRBJ1-6,CASSLGSGPTNSPLHF,TGTGCCAGCAGCTTAGGTTCCGGGCCTACCAATTCACCCCTCCACTTT
-,-,TRBV29-1,TRBJ2-7,CSVGGLGSSYEQYF,TGCAGCGTTGGGGGGCTAGGGAGCTCCTACGAGCAGTACTTC
-,few,TRBV28,TRBJ2-3,CASSHPREDLGDTQYF,TGTGCCAGCAGCCACCCTAGAGAGGACCTTGGGGATACGCAGTATTTT
-,-,TRBV7-2,TRBJ1-1,CASSFAGVTEAFF,TGTGCCAGCAGCTTCGCAGGGGTGACTGAAGCTTTCTTT